Listed below are T cell receptor beta chains from one sample, sequenced in a study of T cell repertoires in ileal Crohn's disease. Here immunoSEQ multiplex PCR was the method, and the copy in TCRdb shows in-frame clones only, minus some. The top ten hold over 2% of the sample, which has more than 60,000 clones, 70% to 90% seen once. Material: ileal tissue. The origin of the receptors is an adult with Crohn's disease. CDR3s include the opening cysteine and the closing phenylalanine or tryptophan. D genes are given only for firm matches. Some rows have no size entry. The others give once, few or many, or a class for an expanded clone.

CDR3aa: CAISESILGGLNTEAFF; CDR3nt: TGTGCCATCAGTGAGTCGATATTGGGGGGACTGAACACTGAAGCTTTCTTT; j_gene: TRBJ1-1; v_gene: TRBV10-3; abundance: .; d_gene: .
CDR3aa: CASSVNRPGDIQYF; CDR3nt: TGTGCCAGCAGTGTAAATCGACCCGGGGACATTCAGTACTTC; j_gene: TRBJ2-4; v_gene: TRBV6-1; abundance: .; d_gene: .
CDR3aa: CSVEDGLGSYDTQYF; CDR3nt: TGCAGCGTTGAAGATGGCCTAGGCAGCTATGATACGCAGTATTTT; j_gene: TRBJ2-3; v_gene: TRBV29-1; abundance: .; d_gene: .
CDR3aa: CASSRYSNQPQHF; CDR3nt: TGTGCCAGCAGCAGATATAGCAATCAGCCCCAGCATTTT; j_gene: TRBJ1-5; v_gene: TRBV6-1; abundance: once; d_gene: .
CDR3aa: CASSQDRGNTEAFF; CDR3nt: TGCGCCAGCAGCCAAGATAGGGGAAACACTGAAGCTTTCTTT; j_gene: TRBJ1-1; v_gene: TRBV4-1; abundance: .; d_gene: .
CDR3aa: CASSLAAGLAGEQYF; CDR3nt: TGTGCCAGCAGCTTAGCCGCTGGACTAGCGGGCGAGCAGTACTTC; j_gene: TRBJ2-7; v_gene: TRBV7-9; abundance: few; d_gene: TRBD2
CDR3aa: CASSQDRGAVGGYGYTF; CDR3nt: TGCGCCAGCAGCCAAGATCGGGGGGCGGTAGGGGGATATGGCTACACCTTC; j_gene: TRBJ1-2; v_gene: TRBV4-3; abundance: .; d_gene: .
CDR3aa: CSVRSGQGDLQGDEQFF; CDR3nt: TGCAGCGTTCGATCCGGACAGGGAGACCTACAGGGCGATGAGCAGTTCTTC; j_gene: TRBJ2-1; v_gene: TRBV29-1; abundance: .; d_gene: TRBD1
CDR3aa: CSVGKTGTATNEKLFF; CDR3nt: TGCAGCGTTGGTAAAACAGGGACCGCAACTAATGAAAAACTGTTTTTT; j_gene: TRBJ1-4; v_gene: TRBV29-1; abundance: .; d_gene: .
CDR3aa: CSALDRVDTEAFF; CDR3nt: TGCAGCGCCCTCGACAGGGTGGACACTGAAGCTTTCTTT; j_gene: TRBJ1-1; v_gene: TRBV29-1; abundance: .; d_gene: TRBD1
CDR3aa: CASSPWVAGLNSPLHF; CDR3nt: TGTGCCAGCAGCCCGTGGGTGGCAGGATTAAATTCACCCCTCCACTTT; j_gene: TRBJ1-6; v_gene: TRBV5-6; abundance: .; d_gene: .
CDR3aa: CASSATGGSSLSQFF; CDR3nt: TGTGCCAGCAGCGCCACAGGGGGTAGTTCCTTGTCGCAGTTCTTC; j_gene: TRBJ2-1; v_gene: TRBV9; abundance: once; d_gene: TRBD1
CDR3aa: CASSEALWGEETQYF; CDR3nt: TGTGCCAGCAGTGAAGCGCTTTGGGGGGAAGAGACCCAGTACTTC; j_gene: TRBJ2-5; v_gene: TRBV2; abundance: .; d_gene: .
CDR3aa: CSVEKSQGGRGYTF; CDR3nt: TGCAGCGTTGAAAAGTCCCAGGGAGGGCGGGGCTACACCTTC; j_gene: TRBJ1-2; v_gene: TRBV29-1; abundance: .; d_gene: .
CDR3aa: CASSAAARGAETQYF; CDR3nt: TGTGCCAGCAGTGCTGCCGCCAGGGGCGCGGAGACCCAGTACTTC; j_gene: TRBJ2-5; v_gene: TRBV28; abundance: .; d_gene: .
CDR3aa: CASSFRGDEAFF; CDR3nt: TGTGCCAGCAGCTTTCGGGGAGATGAAGCTTTCTTT; j_gene: TRBJ1-1; v_gene: TRBV11-1; abundance: .; d_gene: .
CDR3aa: CASSVRLAGVYEQYF; CDR3nt: TGTGCCAGCAGCGTACGACTAGCGGGAGTGTACGAGCAGTACTTC; j_gene: TRBJ2-7; v_gene: TRBV11-3; abundance: .; d_gene: TRBD2